Each of the 8 T cell receptor beta chains below was sequenced from the same sample in a study of blood T cell repertoires in COVID-19. Sequencing used immunoSEQ multiplex PCR; TCRdb keeps in-frame clones, though not all of them. The sample records over 250,000 clones, more than 70% being singletons. The sample consisted of PBMCs or T cells enriched from blood (not recorded which). Source of these receptors: a woman aged 25 to 45 who had recovered from COVID-19.

This clone was recorded a few times. The chain recombines TRBV3-1 (or the pseudogene TRBV3-2) with TRBJ1-2, with a tentative D call TRBD1 (5 bases). The germline CDR1 and CDR2 sequences are LGHDT and YNNKEL (reference sequence). V was pared by 1 base and J by 3 bases, with 9 bases between. The CDR3 covers 14 residues. CDR3 sequence reads: CASSQGTPDYGYTF. The CDR3 DNA is TGTGCCAGCAGCCAAGGGACACCCGACTATGGCTACACCTTC.

The V and J genes are TRBV12-3 or TRBV12-4 and TRBJ1-2; unclear D gene. The V and J ends lost 4 bases and 5 bases respectively, with 8 bases between them. The CDR3 has 12 amino acids. CDR3 nucleotide sequence: TGTGCCAGCAGTTCGGGATTTTATGGCTACACCTTC. Protein: CASSSGFYGYTF.

The chain employs TRBV7-6 and TRBJ1-2; D remains ambiguous. The CDR3 length is 14 residues. The V end was cut by 1 base, the J end by 3 bases, with 9 bases between. CDR1 is SGHVS, CDR2 FNYEAQ, per germline. CDR3 sequence: CASSLDGRDYGYTF. Here the CDR3 DNA reads TGTGCCAGCAGCTTAGACGGGAGAGACTATGGCTACACCTTC.

This clone came up a few times. J is TRBJ1-2 and V is TRBV4-2, with TRBD1 as a possible D gene (6 bases). CDR1 and CDR2 from the germline V gene are LGHNA and YNFKEQ. V lost 4 bases and J lost 8, with 11 bases in between. This CDR3 region has 12 residues. The CDR3 protein is CASSPQGYGYTF. The CDR3 nucleotides read TGTGCCAGCAGCCCCCAGGGGTACGGCTACACCTTC.

The count of this clone is one. This chain connects TRBV7-9 to TRBJ2-3, with TRBD1 matching 10 bases. In germline, CDR1 is SEHNR, CDR2 FQNEAQ (reference sequence). V lost 5 bases and J lost 8; bases outside the gene matches: 10. CDR3 length: 15 amino acids. The CDR3 DNA is TGTGCCAGCAGCGCCGCCGGGACAGGGGTGTCTACGCAGTATTTT. It yields the protein CASSAAGTGVSTQYF.

V gene TRBV2 combines with J gene TRBJ1-2; D might be TRBD1 (6 bases). V was trimmed by 10 bases and J by 4 bases, leaving 13 bases between them. This CDR3 is built from 12 residues. Looked up from germline, CDR1 is SNHLY and CDR2 is FYNNEI. CDR3 loop: CAILPGAYGYTF. The CDR3 coding sequence is TGTGCCATCCTCCCAGGGGCCTATGGCTACACCTTC.

This sequence joins TRBV9 and TRBJ1-3; TRBD1 might be the D (5 bases). The CDR3 runs to 17 residues. The ends were cut back, 0 bases at V and 0 bases at J, with 13 bases in the middle. CDR1 and CDR2 from the germline V gene are SGDLS and YYNGEE. CDR3 loop: CASSVAPQGRSGNTIYF. The CDR3 DNA reads TGTGCCAGCAGCGTAGCCCCTCAGGGCCGCTCTGGAAACACCATATATTTT. Variable domain in full (rest from reference TRBV9 and TRBJ1-3): DSGVTQTPKHLITATGQRVTLRCSPRSGDLSVYWYQQSLDQGLQFLIQYYNGEERAKGNILERFSAQQFPDLHSELNLSSLELGDSALYFCASSVAPQGRSGNTIYFGEGSWLTVV.

The rearrangement joins TRBV2 to TRBJ1-1; D ambiguous. Germline assignment: CDR1 SNHLY and CDR2 FYNNEI. V was cut by 6 bases and J by 10 bases, with 15 bases left in between. This CDR3 is 12 amino acids long. The CDR3 nucleotides read TGTGCCAGCAGGGCCGACTTCCTAGGAGCTTTCTTT. Its protein product is CASRADFLGAFF.